This TCR beta chain is from a study of CXCR3-negative and CXCR3-positive naive CD8 T cells. Regarding the study as a whole: Naive subsets had comparable surface CD5, so TRB CDR3 properties gauged TCR strength. Cryopreserved cells partially lost CXCR3 expression, and fresh PBMCs were used in most assays. When CXCR3-positive naive cells were set against CXCR3-negative naive cells, the former had more hydrophobic TRB CDR3s.

With regard to this clonotype: Its antigen is not identified.

Germline CDR1 reads DFQATT; CDR2 reads SNEGSKA (reference sequence). This CDR3 has 14 residues. UMI-labeled 5' RACE yielded the TRB cDNA libraries. TCRdb reworked the 5' RACE reads into one entry per CDR3 protein, no DNA. Its listing shows roughly 110,000 distinct CDR3 sequences. The sequencing sample was made of naive CXCR3+ CD8+ T cells from blood. Subset reported: CD45RO-CCR7+CD27+CD95- naive CD8+ T cells expressing CXCR3 (TNR3+). The chain employs TRBV20-1 and TRBJ2-7; TCRdb's assignment of TRBD2 cannot be checked, as there is no DNA. This receptor was obtained from a human donor in good health. Some clones in this sample may be carry-over from other donors' samples. The CDR3 loop reads CSVLAGVLVGEQYF.